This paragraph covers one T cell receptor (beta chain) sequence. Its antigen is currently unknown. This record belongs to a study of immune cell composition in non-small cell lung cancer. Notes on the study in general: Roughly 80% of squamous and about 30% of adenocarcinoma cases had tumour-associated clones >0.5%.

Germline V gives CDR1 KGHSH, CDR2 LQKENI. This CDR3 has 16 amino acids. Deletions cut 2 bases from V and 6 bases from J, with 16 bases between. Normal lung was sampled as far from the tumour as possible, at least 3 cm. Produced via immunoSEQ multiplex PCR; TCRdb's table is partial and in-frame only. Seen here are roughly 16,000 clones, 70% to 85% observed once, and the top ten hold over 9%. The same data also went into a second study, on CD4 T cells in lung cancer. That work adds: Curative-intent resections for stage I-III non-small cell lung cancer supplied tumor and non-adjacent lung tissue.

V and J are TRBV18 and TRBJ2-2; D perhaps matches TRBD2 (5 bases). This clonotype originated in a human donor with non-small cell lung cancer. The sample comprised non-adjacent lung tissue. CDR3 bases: TGTGCCAGCTCACCAGCTCTAGCTGAGGCCCCCGGGGAGCTGTTTTTT. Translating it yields CASSPALAEAPGELFF. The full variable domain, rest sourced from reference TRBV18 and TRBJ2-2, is NAGVMQNPRHLVRRRGQEARLRCSPMKGHSHVYWYRQLPEEGLKFMVYLQKENIIDESGMPKERFSAEFPKEGPSILRIQQVVRGDSAAYFCASSPALAEAPGELFFGEGSRLTVL.